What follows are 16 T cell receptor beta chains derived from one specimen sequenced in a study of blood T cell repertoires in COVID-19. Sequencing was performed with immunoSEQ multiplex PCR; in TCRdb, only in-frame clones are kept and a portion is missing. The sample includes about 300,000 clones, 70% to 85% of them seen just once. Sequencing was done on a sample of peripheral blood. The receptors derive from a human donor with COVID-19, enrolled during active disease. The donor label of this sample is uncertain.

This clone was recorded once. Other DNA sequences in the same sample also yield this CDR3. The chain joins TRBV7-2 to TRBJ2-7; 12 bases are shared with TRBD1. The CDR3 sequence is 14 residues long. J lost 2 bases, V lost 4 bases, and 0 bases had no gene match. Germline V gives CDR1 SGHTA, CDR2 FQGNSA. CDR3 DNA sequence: TGTGCCAGCAGCTGGGACAGGGGGCCCTACGAGCAGTACTTC. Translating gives CASSWDRGPYEQYF.

CDR3 in DNA: TGTGCCAGCAGTTTACCGGGACAGGGGGCGAGTCAGCCCCAGCATTTT. Encoded protein: CASSLPGQGASQPQHF. The chain has TRBV28 and TRBJ1-5; 12 bases fit TRBD1. The germline V gene encodes CDR1 MDHEN and CDR2 SYDVKM. V was clipped by 2 bases and J by 6 bases; unmatched bases: 5. The CDR3 covers 16 residues.

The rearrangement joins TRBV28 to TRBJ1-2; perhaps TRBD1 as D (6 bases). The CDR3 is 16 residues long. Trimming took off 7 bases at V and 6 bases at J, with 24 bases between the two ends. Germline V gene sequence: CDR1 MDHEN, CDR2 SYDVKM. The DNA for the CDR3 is TGTGCCAGCACCCCTCCAGTGATGGGGGCGGGGGATGGCTACACCTTC. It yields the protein CASTPPVMGAGDGYTF.

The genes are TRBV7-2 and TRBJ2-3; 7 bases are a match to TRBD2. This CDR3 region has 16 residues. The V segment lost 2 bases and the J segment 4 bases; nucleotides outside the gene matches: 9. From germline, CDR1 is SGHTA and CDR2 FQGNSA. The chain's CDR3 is CASSLRSGESADTQYF. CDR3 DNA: TGTGCCAGCAGCTTAAGGAGCGGGGAGAGCGCAGATACGCAGTATTTT.

Written as DNA, the CDR3 is TGTGCCAGCAGCTTAGTCAGCGGGAGGGGTGTGGACGAGCAGTACTTC. Amino acids: CASSLVSGRGVDEQYF. This chain uses TRBV7-2 with TRBJ2-7, with 10 bases fitting TRBD2. Germline V gene sequence: CDR1 SGHTA, CDR2 FQGNSA. J was trimmed by 5 bases and V by 1 base; bases with no gene match: 8. The CDR3 is 16 amino acids.

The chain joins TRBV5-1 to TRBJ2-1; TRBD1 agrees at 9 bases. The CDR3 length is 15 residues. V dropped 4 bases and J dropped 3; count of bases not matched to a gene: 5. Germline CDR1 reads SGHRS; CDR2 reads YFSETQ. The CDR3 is CASSPGQGNYNEQFF. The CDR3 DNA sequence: TGCGCCAGCAGCCCGGGACAGGGCAACTACAATGAGCAGTTCTTC.

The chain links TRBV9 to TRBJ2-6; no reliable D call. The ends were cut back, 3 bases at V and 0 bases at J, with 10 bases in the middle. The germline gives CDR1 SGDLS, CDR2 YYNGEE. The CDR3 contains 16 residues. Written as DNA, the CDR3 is TGTGCCAGCAGCGAACCTGACAACTCTGGGGCCAACGTCCTGACTTTC. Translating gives CASSEPDNSGANVLTF.

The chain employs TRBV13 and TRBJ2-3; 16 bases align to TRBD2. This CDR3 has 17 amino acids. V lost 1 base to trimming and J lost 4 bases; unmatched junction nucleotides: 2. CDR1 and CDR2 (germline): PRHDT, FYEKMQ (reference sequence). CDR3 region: CASSLEGLAGGADTQYF. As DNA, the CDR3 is TGTGCCAGCAGCTTAGAGGGACTAGCGGGAGGGGCAGATACGCAGTATTTT.

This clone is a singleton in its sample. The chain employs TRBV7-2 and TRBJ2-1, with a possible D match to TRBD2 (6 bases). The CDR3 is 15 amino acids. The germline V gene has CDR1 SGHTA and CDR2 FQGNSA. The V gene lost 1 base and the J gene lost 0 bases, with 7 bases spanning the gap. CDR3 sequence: CASSLVGSSYNEQFF. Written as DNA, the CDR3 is TGTGCCAGCAGCTTAGTCGGGAGCTCCTACAATGAGCAGTTCTTC.

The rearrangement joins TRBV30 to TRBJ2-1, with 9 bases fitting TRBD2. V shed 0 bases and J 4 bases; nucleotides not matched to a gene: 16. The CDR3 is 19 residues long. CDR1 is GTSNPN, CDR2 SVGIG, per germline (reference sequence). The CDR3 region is CAWSVVGSGSPWGYNEQFF. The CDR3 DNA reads TGTGCCTGGAGTGTAGTTGGTAGCGGGAGCCCCTGGGGATACAATGAGCAGTTCTTC.

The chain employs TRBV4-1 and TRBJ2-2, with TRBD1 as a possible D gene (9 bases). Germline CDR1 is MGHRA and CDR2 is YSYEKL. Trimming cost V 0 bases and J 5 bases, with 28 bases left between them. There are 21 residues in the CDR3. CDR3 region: CASSQDPGTGRVAGLTGELFF. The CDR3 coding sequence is TGCGCCAGCAGCCAAGATCCCGGGACAGGGAGGGTAGCGGGACTGACCGGGGAGCTGTTTTTT.

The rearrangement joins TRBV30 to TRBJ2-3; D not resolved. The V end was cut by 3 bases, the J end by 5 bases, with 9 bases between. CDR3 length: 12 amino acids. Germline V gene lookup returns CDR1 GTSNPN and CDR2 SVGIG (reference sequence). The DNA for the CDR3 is TGTGCCTGGAGCCCAGTTGTAGATACGCAGTATTTT. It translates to CAWSPVVDTQYF.

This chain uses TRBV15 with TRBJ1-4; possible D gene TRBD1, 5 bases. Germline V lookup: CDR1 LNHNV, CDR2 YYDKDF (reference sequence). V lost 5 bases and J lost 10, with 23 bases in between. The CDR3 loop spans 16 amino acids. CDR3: CATSGRYRGTAGKLFF. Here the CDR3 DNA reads TGTGCCACCAGCGGGAGGTATAGGGGTACGGCGGGAAAACTGTTTTTT.

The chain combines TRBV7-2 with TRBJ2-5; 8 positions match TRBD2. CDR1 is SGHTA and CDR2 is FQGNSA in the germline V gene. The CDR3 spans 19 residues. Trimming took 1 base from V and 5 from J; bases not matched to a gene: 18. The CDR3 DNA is TGTGCCAGCAGCTTAGGGCGGGAGGCCCGGTACCCATATATTGAGACCCAGTACTTC. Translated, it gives CASSLGREARYPYIETQYF.

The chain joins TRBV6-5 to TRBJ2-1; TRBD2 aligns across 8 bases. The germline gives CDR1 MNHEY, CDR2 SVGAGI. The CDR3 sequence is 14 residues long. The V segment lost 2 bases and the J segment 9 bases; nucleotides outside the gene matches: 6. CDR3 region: CASSYDGTRGEQFF. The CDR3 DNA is TGTGCCAGCAGTTACGACGGGACTAGGGGTGAGCAGTTCTTC.

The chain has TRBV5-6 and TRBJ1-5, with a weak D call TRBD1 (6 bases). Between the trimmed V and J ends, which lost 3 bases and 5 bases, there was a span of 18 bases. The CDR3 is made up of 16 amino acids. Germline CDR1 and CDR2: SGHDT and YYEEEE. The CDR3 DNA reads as TGTGCCAGCAGCTCCTATACCGGGACACCTTATCAGCCCCAGCATTTT. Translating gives CASSSYTGTPYQPQHF.